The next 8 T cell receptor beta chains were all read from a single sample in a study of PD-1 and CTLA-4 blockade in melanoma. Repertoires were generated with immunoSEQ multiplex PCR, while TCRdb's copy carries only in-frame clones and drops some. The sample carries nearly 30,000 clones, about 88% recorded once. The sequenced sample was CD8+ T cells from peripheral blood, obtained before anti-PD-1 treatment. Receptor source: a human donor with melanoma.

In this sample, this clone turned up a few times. The chain's CDR3 is CASSLRTGDYTDTQYF. CDR3 bases: TGTGCCAGCAGCTTAAGGACAGGGGATTACACAGATACGCAGTATTTT. The rearrangement uses TRBV11-2 and TRBJ2-3; 9 nucleotides match TRBD1. The CDR3 covers 16 residues. From germline, CDR1 is SGHAT and CDR2 FQNNGV. V shed 2 bases and J 2 bases; nucleotides not matched to a gene: 5.

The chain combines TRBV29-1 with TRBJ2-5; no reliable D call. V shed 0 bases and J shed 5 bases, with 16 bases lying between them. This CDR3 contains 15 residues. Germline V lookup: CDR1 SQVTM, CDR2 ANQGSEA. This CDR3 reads CSVEEGLGTWETQYF. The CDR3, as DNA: TGCAGCGTTGAAGAGGGGTTGGGAACTTGGGAGACCCAGTACTTC.

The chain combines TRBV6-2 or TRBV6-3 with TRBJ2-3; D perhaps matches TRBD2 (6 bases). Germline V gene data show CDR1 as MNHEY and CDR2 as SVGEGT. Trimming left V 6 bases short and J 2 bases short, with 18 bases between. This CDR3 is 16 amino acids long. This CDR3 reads CASSPGAGLHTDTQYF. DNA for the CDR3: TGTGCCAGCAGCCCTGGTGCGGGGTTACACACAGATACGCAGTATTTT.

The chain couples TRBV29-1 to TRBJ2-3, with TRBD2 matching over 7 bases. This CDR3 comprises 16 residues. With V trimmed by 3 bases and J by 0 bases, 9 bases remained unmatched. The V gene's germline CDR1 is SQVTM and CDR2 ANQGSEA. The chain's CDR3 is CSVDTSAWSSTDTQYF. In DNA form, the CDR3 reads TGCAGCGTTGACACTAGCGCTTGGTCTAGCACAGATACGCAGTATTTT.

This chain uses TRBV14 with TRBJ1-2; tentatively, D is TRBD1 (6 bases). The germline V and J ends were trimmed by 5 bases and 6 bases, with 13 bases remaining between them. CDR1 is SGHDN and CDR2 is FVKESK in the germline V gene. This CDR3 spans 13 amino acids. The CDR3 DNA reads TGTGCCAGCAGCTATCTGACAGGTGATGGCTACACCTTC. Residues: CASSYLTGDGYTF.

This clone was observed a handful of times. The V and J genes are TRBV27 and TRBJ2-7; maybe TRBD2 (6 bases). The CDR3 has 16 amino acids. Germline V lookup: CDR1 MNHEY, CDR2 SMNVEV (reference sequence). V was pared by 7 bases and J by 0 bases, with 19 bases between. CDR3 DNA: TGTGCCAGCAAACGAGGGAGTGGGGGGAGCTCCTACGAGCAGTACTTC. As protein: CASKRGSGGSSYEQYF.

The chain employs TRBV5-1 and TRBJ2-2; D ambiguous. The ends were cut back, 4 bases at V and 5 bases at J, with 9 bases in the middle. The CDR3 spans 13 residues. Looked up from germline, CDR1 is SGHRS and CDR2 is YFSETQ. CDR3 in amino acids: CASSPTETGELFF. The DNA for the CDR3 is TGCGCCAGCAGCCCTACAGAAACCGGGGAGCTGTTTTTT.

The CDR3 here is CASSLEPSPGVASTDTQYF. For the CDR3, the DNA is TGTGCCAGCAGTTTAGAACCCAGCCCCGGGGTCGCATCCACAGATACGCAGTATTTT. This chain links TRBV27 with TRBJ2-3; the D gene is possibly TRBD2 (5 bases). This CDR3 region has 19 residues. Trimming took off 2 bases at V and 2 bases at J, with 23 bases between the two ends. Germline V lookup: CDR1 MNHEY, CDR2 SMNVEV (reference sequence).